Listed here are 20 T cell receptor beta chains from one sample, sequenced in a study of blood T cell repertoires in COVID-19. The data were produced by immunoSEQ multiplex PCR, yet TCRdb's version contains in-frame clones alone and is incomplete. The sample has around 300,000 clones; less than 90% are singletons. The specimen sequenced was peripheral blood. The source of these receptors is a human donor in a cohort sampled during active COVID-19.

This clone showed up just once. This chain connects TRBV28 to TRBJ1-1; TRBD1 agrees at 7 bases. Germline-derived CDR1 and CDR2 are MDHEN and SYDVKM. Germline trimming cut 6 bases from V and 4 bases from J; bases unmatched to any gene: 11. The CDR3 contains 15 residues. CDR3 DNA sequence: TGTGCCAGCAGCCCCCCGGACAGGAGGGGCACTGAAGCTTTCTTT. It translates to CASSPPDRRGTEAFF.

The V gene is TRBV19, the J gene TRBJ2-3; 7 nucleotides align to TRBD2. CDR1 is LNHDA and CDR2 is SQIVND in the germline V gene (reference sequence). This CDR3 has 17 residues. The J segment lost 0 bases and the V segment lost 3 bases, leaving 9 bases of the junction unmatched. The CDR3 loop is CASSIASSGSSTDTQYF. CDR3 coding DNA: TGTGCCAGTAGTATCGCATCTAGCGGATCTAGCACAGATACGCAGTATTTT.

The J gene is TRBJ2-2, the V gene TRBV20-1; TRBD1 is a possible D gene (5 bases). CDR1 and CDR2 from the germline V gene are DFQATT and SNEGSKA (reference sequence). The ends were cut back, 6 bases at V and 5 bases at J, with 7 bases in the middle. The CDR3 sequence is 11 residues long. CDR3 sequence reads: CSARETGELFF. The CDR3 DNA reads as TGCAGTGCCAGGGAAACCGGGGAGCTGTTTTTT.

The rearrangement uses TRBV13 and TRBJ1-4; a weak D match, TRBD1 (5 bases). The V gene lost 5 bases and the J gene lost 6 bases, with 10 bases spanning the gap. Germline-derived CDR1 and CDR2 are PRHDT and FYEKMQ (reference sequence). The CDR3 totals 13 residues. CDR3 in amino acids: CASSREGDEKLFF. The CDR3 nucleotides are TGTGCCAGCAGCCGTGAAGGGGATGAAAAACTGTTTTTT.

The chain carries TRBV13 and TRBJ1-1, with D perhaps matching TRBD1 (5 bases). Germline CDR1 reads PRHDT; CDR2 reads FYEKMQ (reference sequence). The CDR3 covers 14 residues. V shed 1 base and J shed 1 base, with 7 bases lying between them. For the CDR3, the DNA is TGTGCCAGCAGCTTAGAAAGGGGGAACACTGAAGCTTTCTTT. This codes for CASSLERGNTEAFF.

This clone was seen ten or more times. The V call is TRBV5-1, the J call TRBJ2-7; 11 nucleotides agree with TRBD2. Per the germline V gene, CDR1 is SGHRS and CDR2 is YFSETQ. The CDR3 is 15 residues long. The trim removed 3 bases at V and 6 bases at J, leaving 8 bases unmatched. This CDR3 is CASSYGSGRAGEQYF. CDR3 nucleotides: TGCGCCAGCAGCTACGGTAGCGGGAGGGCAGGCGAGCAGTACTTC.

CDR3 DNA: TGTGCCAGCAGCTCCCCTAGCGGGAGGGCCGCAGAGACCCAGTACTTC. Translating it yields CASSSPSGRAAETQYF. The chain has TRBV5-4 and TRBJ2-5; TRBD2 matches 12 bases. V shed 3 bases and J 4 bases; nucleotides not matched to a gene: 7. The CDR3 has 16 residues. The germline CDR1 and CDR2 sequences are SGHNT and YYREEE (reference sequence). The variable domain in full, completed from reference TRBV5-4 and TRBJ2-5, reads ETGVTQSPTHLIKTRGQQVTLRCSSQSGHNTVSWYQQALGQGPQFIFQYYREEENGRGNFPPRFSGLQFPNYSSELNVNALELDDSALYLCASSSPSGRAAETQYFGPGTRLLVL.

The chain uses TRBV5-1 and TRBJ1-1; D unresolved. CDR1 is SGHRS, CDR2 YFSETQ, per germline. V lost 2 bases and J lost 0, with 11 bases in between. This CDR3 is 15 amino acids long. The CDR3 here is CASSLESELNTEAFF. In nucleotides, the CDR3 is TGCGCCAGCAGCTTAGAGAGCGAGCTGAACACTGAAGCTTTCTTT.

This clone was detected once. This chain links TRBV18 with TRBJ2-1, with 12 nucleotides matching TRBD2. The junction had 7 bases not matched to a gene; V was cut back by 3 bases and J by 4 bases. Germline V lookup: CDR1 KGHSH, CDR2 LQKENI. This CDR3 spans 17 amino acids. The CDR3 nucleotides are TGTGCCAGCTCACCTCTAGCGGGAGGGCCGACGTACAATGAGCAGTTCTTC. This translates into CASSPLAGGPTYNEQFF. The whole variable domain, remainder taken from reference TRBV18 and TRBJ2-1, is NAGVMQNPRHLVRRRGQEARLRCSPMKGHSHVYWYRQLPEEGLKFMVYLQKENIIDESGMPKERFSAEFPKEGPSILRIQQVVRGDSAAYFCASSPLAGGPTYNEQFFGPGTRLTVL.

The chain is built from TRBV10-1 and TRBJ1-1; 7 positions match TRBD1. V shed 8 bases and J 8 bases; nucleotides not matched to a gene: 11. The CDR3 has 13 residues. Germline V gene sequence: CDR1 WNHNN, CDR2 SYGVQD (reference sequence). The CDR3, as DNA: TGCGCCAGCCAAAAGACCAGACAGGGAGAAGCTTTCTTT. This sequence encodes CASQKTRQGEAFF.

This clone was seen just once. V and J are TRBV27 and TRBJ2-3, with 9 nucleotides matching TRBD1. Germline V gene sequence: CDR1 MNHEY, CDR2 SMNVEV (reference sequence). V shed 0 bases and J 8 bases; nucleotides not matched to a gene: 18. CDR3 length: 19 residues. The CDR3 bases are TGTGCCAGCAGTTTATCCAACAAACTCCGGGACAGGGAACTATCTACGCAGTATTTT. Its translation is CASSLSNKLRDRELSTQYF.

The chain links TRBV4-1 to TRBJ1-5, with TRBD1 matching over 8 bases. The CDR3 runs 14 residues. V gave up 1 base and J gave up 4 bases; unmatched junction bases: 0. Germline lookup yields CDR1 MGHRA and CDR2 YSYEKL. The CDR3 loop reads CASSQGTGNQPQHF. DNA of the CDR3: TGCGCCAGCAGCCAAGGGACAGGGAATCAGCCCCAGCATTTT.

V is TRBV5-6 and J is TRBJ1-1; D gene unclear. The germline CDR1 and CDR2 sequences are SGHDT and YYEEEE. Trimming took off 3 bases at V and 14 bases at J, with 17 bases between the two ends. CDR3 length: 12 residues. The CDR3 reads CASSSPWEGGFF. In DNA form, the CDR3 reads TGTGCCAGCAGCTCCCCCTGGGAGGGCGGATTCTTT.

This clone was picked up a small number of times. The chain combines TRBV19 with TRBJ2-5; 12 positions agree with TRBD2. Germline lookup yields CDR1 LNHDA and CDR2 SQIVND (reference sequence). This CDR3 has 16 residues. V gave up 6 bases and J gave up 7 bases; unmatched junction bases: 12. The CDR3: CASSSVTSGRLGTQYF. The CDR3, as DNA: TGTGCCAGTAGCTCTGTCACTAGCGGGAGGCTTGGGACCCAGTACTTC.

The chain joins TRBV19 to TRBJ1-5; 9 bases agree with TRBD1. CDR3 length: 15 residues. Losses at the gene ends were 11 bases for V and 1 base for J; bases not matched to a gene: 9. Per the germline V gene, CDR1 is LNHDA and CDR2 is SQIVND (reference sequence). CDR3 DNA sequence: TGTGCCTGCGGACGGGGACAGGGAAGCAATCAGCCCCAGCATTTT. It specifies CACGRGQGSNQPQHF.

V and J are TRBV30 and TRBJ1-1; D uncertain. The CDR3 is 13 amino acids. V was clipped by 1 base and J by 2 bases, with 8 bases between them. Germline V gene sequence: CDR1 GTSNPN, CDR2 SVGIG (reference sequence). The CDR3 protein is CAWSDAGNTEAFF. As DNA, the CDR3 is TGTGCCTGGAGTGATGCGGGAAACACTGAAGCTTTCTTT.

The gene calls are TRBV5-3 and TRBJ2-5, with 7 bases identical to TRBD2. TRBV5-3 belongs to the ORF category, with a function that is uncertain. V trimming: 2 bases; J trimming: 2 bases; junction bases outside the gene matches: 9. The CDR3 runs 16 residues. In DNA form, the CDR3 reads TGTGCCAGAAGCTTAACCAGCGGGGACCCTCAAGAGACCCAGTACTTC. This translates into CARSLTSGDPQETQYF.

This clone appeared once. This chain uses TRBV19 with TRBJ2-3; the D is unclear. V was cut by 3 bases and J by 1 base, with 8 bases left in between. Germline V CDR1 and CDR2: LNHDA, SQIVND (reference sequence). The CDR3 length is 14 residues. CDR3 sequence: CASSIVQGTDTQYF. The CDR3 DNA reads TGTGCCAGTAGTATCGTCCAGGGCACAGATACGCAGTATTTT.

This chain connects TRBV23-1 to TRBJ1-5; unclear D gene. TRBV23-1 is an open reading frame, and its role is uncertain. This CDR3 has 16 residues. V lost 8 bases and J lost 2, with 19 bases in between. The CDR3 nucleotides are TGCGCCAGCGGTCGCCGGTCAAAGTGCGGCAATCAGCCCCAGCATTTT. It codes for CASGRRSKCGNQPQHF.

The V and J genes are TRBV7-2 and TRBJ2-2; 8 bases match TRBD2. This CDR3 contains 15 residues. Trimming at V came to 1 base and at J to 5 bases, leaving 3 bases not matched to a gene. Germline V lookup: CDR1 SGHTA, CDR2 FQGNSA. The CDR3 region has the DNA TGTGCCAGCAGCTTAGTGGCGGGAGGTACCGGGGAGCTGTTTTTT. Protein: CASSLVAGGTGELFF.